The source of this T cell receptor (beta chain) is a study of lymphopenia after photon versus proton radiotherapy. About this clone itself: Its antigen is not known.

Clones were read by immunoSEQ multiplex PCR, and TCRdb kept only the in-frame ones, dropping some. The table lists around 62,000 clones, approximately 84% of them singletons. Trimming pared 5 bases from V and 2 bases from J, leaving 13 bases between. Germline-derived CDR1 and CDR2 are SGHVS and FQNEAQ. This CDR3 is built from 14 residues. General study results and limits: Post-nadir diversity loss with photons came from oligoclonal expansion, particularly CD8+ Temra cells.

The sequencing here drew on peripheral blood, taken from a patient treated with proton-based radiotherapy. The chain employs TRBV7-8 and TRBJ2-7; D perhaps matches TRBD1 (6 bases). This clonotype originated in a man aged 55 to 70 with pancreatic cancer. The CDR3 reads CASSVQGSTYEQYF. The CDR3 coding sequence is TGTGCCAGCAGCGTACAGGGAAGCACCTACGAGCAGTACTTC.